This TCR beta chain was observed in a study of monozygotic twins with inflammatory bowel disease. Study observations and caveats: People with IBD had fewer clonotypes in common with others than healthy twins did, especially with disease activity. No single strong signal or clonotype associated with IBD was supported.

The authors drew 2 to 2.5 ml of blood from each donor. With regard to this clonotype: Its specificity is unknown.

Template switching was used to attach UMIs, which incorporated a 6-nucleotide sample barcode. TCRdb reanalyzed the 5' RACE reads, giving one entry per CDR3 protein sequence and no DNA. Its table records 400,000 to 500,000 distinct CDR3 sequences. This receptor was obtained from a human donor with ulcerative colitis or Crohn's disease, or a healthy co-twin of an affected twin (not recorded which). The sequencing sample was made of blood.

The CDR3 here is CASSLADRTSDEQYF. The chain couples TRBV5-1 to TRBJ2-7. This CDR3 is 15 amino acids long. Germline V gives CDR1 SGHRS, CDR2 YFSETQ.